These 3 T cell receptor beta chains share one sample of origin, sequenced in a study of blood T cell repertoires in COVID-19. TCRdb's copy holds only in-frame clones and misses some; the assay was immunoSEQ multiplex PCR. Here the sample spans about 34,000 clones, roughly 80% being singletons. The material sequenced was peripheral blood. These receptor sequences come from a man aged 80 or over with acute or convalescent COVID-19.

The rearrangement links TRBV7-2 to TRBJ2-6, with 8 bases aligning to TRBD1. The CDR3 sequence is 18 residues long. Germline-derived CDR1 and CDR2 are SGHTA and FQGNSA. The junction had 11 bases not matched to a gene; V was cut back by 5 bases and J by 2 bases. The CDR3, as DNA: TGTGCCAGCAGCCAAAAGGGGACAGGTTACCCTGGGGCCAACGTCCTGACTTTC. Amino acid sequence: CASSQKGTGYPGANVLTF.

The CDR3, as DNA: TGTGCCAGAAGTTGTGGACTAGCGGGATACAATGAGCAGTTCTTC. Amino acid sequence: CARSCGLAGYNEQFF. The genes are TRBV5-3 and TRBJ2-1; TRBD2 matches at 12 bases. TRBV5-3 is treated as an ORF (open reading frame) with a function not yet certain. The CDR3 length is 15 residues. V lost 5 bases and J lost 4; bases outside the gene matches: 4.

The chain joins TRBV7-2 to TRBJ1-2; D might be TRBD1 (5 bases). V was cut by 1 base and J by 7 bases, with 16 bases left in between. The length of the CDR3 is 15 residues. Germline lookup yields CDR1 SGHTA and CDR2 FQGNSA. CDR3 bases: TGTGCCAGCAGCTTAGATCGGGAGGGGCGGGGTGGCTACACCTTC. Translated: CASSLDREGRGGYTF.